Sequencing of this TCR beta chain was carried out in a study of T cells after yellow fever vaccination. This CDR3 is built from 17 residues. After removal of 1 base from V and 8 bases from J, the junction contained 13 bases not matched to a gene. CDR1 and CDR2 (germline): SEHNR, FQNEAQ (reference sequence). The study, taken as a whole, reports: There was a possibility that FACS-sorted repertoires contained abundant clonotypes contaminating from the bulk population.

There are many counts of this clonotype. Its antigen is unidentified. MiXCR was run by TCRdb on the 5' RACE reads, yielding one entry per CDR3 protein. This table holds 28,000 or so distinct CDR3 sequences, approximately 4.4% found once. The chain carries TRBV7-9 and TRBJ2-1; 8 bases match TRBD2. This sample comprised CD8+ T cells sorted from PBMCs, obtained 5 days after the yellow fever booster vaccination. The sequence was obtained from a young man who received the YFV17D yellow fever vaccine. CDR3 bases: TGTGCCAGCAGCTTAGACCTCACCGGGACTAGTTTCTATGAGCAGTTCTTC. Translation gives CASSLDLTGTSFYEQFF.